The TCR beta chain under discussion was sequenced for a study of T cell changes during pregnancy in multiple sclerosis. Germline values: CDR1 SNHLY, CDR2 FYNNEI. Trimming shortened V by 8 bases and J by 2 bases, and 12 bases separated the two germline ends. The CDR3 sequence is 13 residues long. Data came from immunoSEQ multiplex PCR; TCRdb stores just in-frame clones and leaves some out. The sample shows under 70,000 clones, around nine tenths of them seen only once. This receptor was identified in a female donor with multiple sclerosis, enrolled in a pregnancy study. The material was CD4+ T cells from peripheral blood mononuclear cells, obtained after pregnancy. The rearrangement links TRBV2 to TRBJ2-5, with a tentative D call TRBD1 (5 bases). This CDR3 reads CASAVRQQETQYF. CDR3 nucleotide sequence: TGTGCCAGCGCGGTAAGACAGCAAGAGACCCAGTACTTC.